A single sample gave rise to the 7 T cell receptor beta chains below, sequenced in a study of blood T cell repertoires in COVID-19. Measured with immunoSEQ multiplex PCR; TCRdb has only the in-frame clones, and not every one. The sample lists about 210,000 clones, 70% to 90% occurring once. Sequenced sample: peripheral blood. These receptors originate from a woman aged 40 to 55 with acute or convalescent COVID-19.

The chain combines TRBV10-3 with TRBJ1-3; a weak D match, TRBD1 (5 bases). The germline V and J ends were trimmed by 7 bases and 1 base, with 11 bases remaining between them. Germline V gives CDR1 ENHRY, CDR2 SYGVKD. The CDR3 is made up of 14 amino acids. In DNA, the CDR3 is TGTGCCATCAAGCAACAGGTTTCTGGAAACACCATATATTTT. This sequence encodes CAIKQQVSGNTIYF.

The chain recombines TRBV25-1 with TRBJ1-2, with no clear D. V was clipped by 7 bases and J by 3 bases, with 9 bases between them. The germline CDR1 and CDR2 sequences are MGHDK and SYGVNS. The CDR3 sequence is 12 residues long. As DNA, the CDR3 is TGTGCCAGCATTCAGGATGACTATGGCTACACCTTC. Residues: CASIQDDYGYTF.

The genes are TRBV9 and TRBJ2-5, with TRBD2 as a possible D gene (7 bases). Germline loops: CDR1 SGDLS, CDR2 YYNGEE. CDR3 length: 15 residues. V shed 3 bases and J shed 3 bases, with 15 bases lying between them. The CDR3 DNA reads as TGTGCCAGCAGCGGGGAGGGGGGGGCTAAAGAGACCCAGTACTTC. This sequence encodes CASSGEGGAKETQYF. Complete variable domain (other parts from reference TRBV9 and TRBJ2-5): DSGVTQTPKHLITATGQRVTLRCSPRSGDLSVYWYQQSLDQGLQFLIQYYNGEERAKGNILERFSAQQFPDLHSELNLSSLELGDSALYFCASSGEGGAKETQYFGPGTRLLVL.

V and J are TRBV5-4 and TRBJ1-5; 9 bases map to TRBD1. With V trimmed by 0 bases and J by 6 bases, 4 bases remained unmatched. The CDR3 sequence is 15 residues long. CDR1 SGHNT and CDR2 YYREEE come from the germline V gene (reference sequence). The DNA for the CDR3 is TGTGCCAGCAGCTTGGGGACAGGGGCCGGTCAGCCCCAGCATTTT. Amino acids: CASSLGTGAGQPQHF.

The chain carries TRBV6-5 and TRBJ2-3; the D gene is possibly TRBD1 (5 bases). V was cut by 3 bases and J by 0 bases, with 10 bases left in between. Looked up from germline, CDR1 is MNHEY and CDR2 is SVGAGI. This CDR3 contains 15 residues. The DNA of the CDR3 is TGTGCCAGCAGTTATGCAGGGCCGAGCACAGATACGCAGTATTTT. This codes for CASSYAGPSTDTQYF.

This sequence joins TRBV24-1 and TRBJ2-2; tentative D call: TRBD1 (6 bases). V lost 5 bases to trimming and J lost 4 bases, with 10 bases between them. CDR3 length equals 14 residues. Per germline, CDR1 KGHDR and CDR2 SFDVKD. As DNA, the CDR3 is TGTGCCACCAGTGCGGGCAGGGGCACCGGGGAGCTGTTTTTT. Protein: CATSAGRGTGELFF.

This rearrangement joins TRBV13 to TRBJ1-1; no definite D call. This CDR3 has 13 residues. Trimming shortened V by 5 bases and J by 4 bases, and 11 bases separated the two germline ends. The germline gives CDR1 PRHDT, CDR2 FYEKMQ (reference sequence). The DNA for the CDR3 is TGTGCCAGCAGCCTAACCTCGGGCACTGAAGCTTTCTTT. It specifies CASSLTSGTEAFF. The variable domain in full, with the rest retrieved from reference TRBV13 and TRBJ1-1, is AAGVIQSPRHLIKEKRETATLKCYPIPRHDTVYWYQQGPGQDPQFLISFYEKMQSDKGSIPDRFSAQQFSDYHSELNMSSLELGDSALYFCASSLTSGTEAFFGQGTRLTVV.